The 21 T cell receptor beta chains reported below all come from one sample, sequenced in a study of control samples from healthy donors and cancer patients. Measured with immunoSEQ multiplex PCR; TCRdb has only the in-frame clones, and not every one. The profile covers 75,000 to 100,000 clones, with roughly four fifths appearing a single time and approximately 2% taken by the ten largest. The sample was blood. The receptor set was obtained from a man aged 55 to 70 in good health.

The chain joins TRBV7-9 to TRBJ1-6, with D perhaps TRBD1 (6 bases). This CDR3 has 16 amino acids. With 1 base removed from V and 9 bases from J, the gap between germline ends came to 16 bases. The germline CDR1 and CDR2 sequences are SEHNR and FQNEAQ (reference sequence). The CDR3 loop reads CASSLGVRGTGSPLHF. The CDR3 region has the DNA TGTGCCAGCAGCTTAGGTGTCAGGGGAACCGGTTCACCCCTCCACTTT.

Written as DNA, the CDR3 is TGTGCCAGTAGTATCCGCCTGACTAGCGGGATACTCAAAGAGACCCAGTACTTC. It specifies CASSIRLTSGILKETQYF. The chain recombines TRBV19 with TRBJ2-5, with 11 bases identical to TRBD2. The CDR3 loop spans 18 amino acids. The J segment lost 3 bases and the V segment lost 3 bases, leaving 12 bases of the junction unmatched. Germline V lookup: CDR1 LNHDA, CDR2 SQIVND (reference sequence).

This clone appeared once. This chain joins TRBV6-5 and TRBJ2-7; a possible D gene is TRBD2 (5 bases). CDR3 length: 12 residues. The V gene lost 6 bases and the J gene lost 2 bases, with 8 bases spanning the gap. Germline CDR1 MNHEY, CDR2 SVGAGI. This CDR3 is CASSDYTYEQYF. In DNA form, the CDR3 reads TGTGCCAGCAGCGACTATACCTACGAGCAGTACTTC.

J is TRBJ2-5 and V is TRBV6-5, with 8 nucleotides matching TRBD1. Per the germline V gene, CDR1 is MNHEY and CDR2 is SVGAGI. V lost 6 bases and J lost 6; bases outside the gene matches: 6. This CDR3 spans 13 amino acids. The CDR3 nucleotides are TGTGCCAGCAGAACAGGGGGTAGACAGACCCAGTACTTC. This sequence encodes CASRTGGRQTQYF.

V is TRBV6-5 and J is TRBJ2-3; D gene ambiguous. V lost 0 bases to trimming and J lost 5 bases, with 9 bases between them. The CDR3 consists of 14 residues. Per germline, CDR1 MNHEY and CDR2 SVGAGI. CDR3 in DNA: TGTGCCAGCAGTTACTCGCCGAGGTTAGATACGCAGTATTTT. Translation gives CASSYSPRLDTQYF.

This clone appeared once. J is TRBJ2-6 and V is TRBV5-1, with 10 bases identical to TRBD1. This CDR3 has 17 residues. V was pared by 4 bases and J by 4 bases, with 8 bases of the junction left unmatched. In germline, CDR1 is SGHRS, CDR2 YFSETQ. DNA of the CDR3: TGCGCCAGCAGCCCACGACAGGGGGCGGCGGGGGCCAACGTCCTGACTTTC. It codes for CASSPRQGAAGANVLTF.

The J gene is TRBJ2-3, the V gene TRBV11-1; D unclear. Germline V gives CDR1 SGHAT, CDR2 FQDESV (reference sequence). Deletions cut 2 bases from V and 6 bases from J, with 6 bases between. The CDR3 runs 12 residues. CDR3 nucleotide sequence: TGTGCCAGCAGCTTATATCAGGATACGCAGTATTTT. It translates to CASSLYQDTQYF. Based on the CDR3 plus reference TRBV11-1 and TRBJ2-3, the full variable domain is EAEVAQSPRYKITEKSQAVAFWCDPISGHATLYWYRQILGQGPELLVQFQDESVVDDSQLPKDRFSAERLKGVDSTLKIQPAELGDSAMYLCASSLYQDTQYFGPGTRLTVL.

The rearrangement joins TRBV25-1 to TRBJ2-3; 8 nucleotides line up with TRBD2. V was pared by 5 bases and J by 4 bases, with 5 bases of the junction left unmatched. Germline CDR1 reads MGHDK; CDR2 reads SYGVNS. The CDR3 sequence is 14 residues long. CDR3 in DNA: TGTGCCAGCAGTTTAGCGGGGCCGGCAGATACGCAGTATTTT. This translates into CASSLAGPADTQYF.

The V and J genes are TRBV5-4 and TRBJ1-5; the D gene is possibly TRBD1 (6 bases). In germline, CDR1 is SGHNT, CDR2 YYREEE (reference sequence). The V end was cut by 0 bases, the J end by 11 bases, with 9 bases between. CDR3 length equals 12 residues. CDR3 in amino acids: CASSLEAGAQHF. The CDR3 DNA is TGTGCCAGCAGCTTGGAGGCAGGGGCCCAGCATTTT.

This chain joins TRBV29-1 and TRBJ2-7; D perhaps matches TRBD2 (6 bases). Trimming removed 7 bases at V and 0 bases at J, with 13 bases between. Germline lookup yields CDR1 SQVTM and CDR2 ANQGSEA. CDR3 length equals 13 residues. CDR3 coding DNA: TGCAGCGCGCGACTAGGACGCTCCTACGAGCAGTACTTC. The encoded protein is CSARLGRSYEQYF.

A word on this clone: Other DNA sequences from this sample encode an identical CDR3 as well. The chain carries TRBV12-3 or TRBV12-4 and TRBJ1-1; no firm D call. Trimming removed 1 base from V and 1 base from J, with 4 bases in between. There are 13 residues in the CDR3. The CDR3 loop is CASSLGPNTEAFF. In DNA, the CDR3 is TGTGCCAGCAGTTTAGGGCCGAACACTGAAGCTTTCTTT.

This chain joins TRBV6-5 and TRBJ2-7; D is ambiguous. The V gene's germline CDR1 is MNHEY and CDR2 SVGAGI. Deletions cut 2 bases from V and 2 bases from J, with 10 bases between. The CDR3 loop spans 14 amino acids. The CDR3 nucleotides are TGTGCCAGCAGTTACACACCCGGAGCCTACGAGCAGTACTTC. Amino acid sequence: CASSYTPGAYEQYF.

The gene calls are TRBV11-3 and TRBJ1-1; D gene uncertain. In germline, CDR1 is SGHNT, CDR2 YENEEA. The CDR3 length is 13 residues. V gave up 2 bases and J gave up 0 bases, with 4 bases separating them. This CDR3 is CASSLMMNTEAFF. The CDR3 nucleotides are TGTGCCAGCAGCTTAATGATGAACACTGAAGCTTTCTTT.

The V and J genes are TRBV6-6 and TRBJ1-2; D ambiguous. V shed 7 bases and J shed 7 bases, with 13 bases lying between them. CDR1 is MNHNY, CDR2 SVGAGI, per germline (reference sequence). CDR3 length: 12 residues. The chain's CDR3 is CASTTSGSGYTF. The DNA of the CDR3 is TGTGCCAGCACTACATCGGGGTCTGGCTACACCTTC.

The chain carries TRBV5-6 and TRBJ2-7; D is unclear. The CDR3 runs 13 residues. V was cut by 1 base and J by 2 bases, with 7 bases left in between. Germline values: CDR1 SGHDT, CDR2 YYEEEE. CDR3 loop: CASSLWQTYEQYF. CDR3 nucleotide sequence: TGTGCCAGCAGCTTGTGGCAAACCTACGAGCAGTACTTC.

This sequence joins TRBV24-1 and TRBJ2-1, with TRBD2 identical over 10 bases. Losses at the gene ends were 9 bases for V and 5 bases for J; bases not matched to a gene: 3. Germline V gene sequence: CDR1 KGHDR, CDR2 SFDVKD. The CDR3 loop spans 13 amino acids. Written as DNA, the CDR3 is TGTGCCACCGCGAGCGGGGGGGACAATGAGCAGTTCTTC. Protein product: CATASGGDNEQFF.

The chain combines TRBV27 with TRBJ2-5, with a tentative D call TRBD2 (6 bases). Germline CDR1 MNHEY, CDR2 SMNVEV (reference sequence). This CDR3 contains 13 residues. The germline V and J ends were trimmed by 5 bases and 2 bases, with 9 bases remaining between them. Here the CDR3 reads CASSRRVQETQYF. CDR3 nucleotide sequence: TGTGCCAGCAGTCGGAGGGTACAAGAGACCCAGTACTTC.

This clone has a single count. The V gene is TRBV10-1, the J gene TRBJ2-1; no clear D gene. The V gene's germline CDR1 is WNHNN and CDR2 SYGVQD (reference sequence). The CDR3 is 13 residues long. V lost 0 bases and J lost 6, with 6 bases in between. CDR3 loop: CASSESGGNEQFF. The CDR3 coding sequence is TGCGCCAGCAGTGAGTCGGGTGGCAATGAGCAGTTCTTC.

V usage is TRBV2 and J usage is TRBJ2-7; 9 nucleotides align to TRBD2. CDR1 SNHLY and CDR2 FYNNEI come from the germline V gene. The CDR3 contains 15 residues. V shed 8 bases and J 5 bases; nucleotides not matched to a gene: 13. CDR3 coding DNA: TGTGCCAGCCCGAAAGCGGGAGGAGATCCGGACGAGCAGTACTTC. Its protein product is CASPKAGGDPDEQYF.

The gene calls are TRBV5-1 and TRBJ2-7; TRBD2 agrees at 12 bases. Germline-derived CDR1 and CDR2 are SGHRS and YFSETQ. J was trimmed by 6 bases and V by 7 bases; bases with no gene match: 5. CDR3 length equals 13 residues. The CDR3 DNA follows: TGCGCCAGCGGCCCTAGCGGGAGGGGCGAGCAGTACTTC. This translates into CASGPSGRGEQYF. The full variable domain, with the rest looked up from reference TRBV5-1 and TRBJ2-7, is KAGVTQTPRYLIKTRGQQVTLSCSPISGHRSVSWYQQTPGQGLQFLFEYFSETQRNKGNFPGRFSGRQFSNSRSEMNVSTLELGDSALYLCASGPSGRGEQYFGPGTRLTVT.

This chain uses TRBV18 with TRBJ2-1; D ambiguous. The length of the CDR3 is 14 residues. V lost 2 bases, J lost 5 bases, and 10 bases lay in between. Per germline, CDR1 KGHSH and CDR2 LQKENI. CDR3 residues: CASSPGGWNNEQFF. The CDR3 coding sequence is TGTGCCAGCTCACCAGGCGGCTGGAACAATGAGCAGTTCTTC.